This T cell receptor beta chain comes out of a study of control samples from healthy donors and cancer patients. Data came from immunoSEQ multiplex PCR; TCRdb stores just in-frame clones and leaves some out. The table records more than 80,000 clones, over 90% of them present only once. The CDR3 covers 14 residues. The V gene's germline CDR1 is MNHEY and CDR2 SVGAGI. After removal of 8 bases from V and 0 bases from J, the junction contained 3 bases not matched to a gene. The genes are TRBV6-5 and TRBJ2-2; the match to TRBD1 covers 7 bases. The receptor comes from a man between 18 and 29 years old in good health. Sequenced sample: blood. The CDR3 loop is CASAGTANTGELFF. Written as DNA, the CDR3 is TGTGCCAGCGCCGGGACAGCGAACACCGGGGAGCTGTTTTTT.